The source of this T cell receptor beta chain is a study of blood T cells in healthy people across ages. Findings and limits, study-wide: Aged donors had fewer naive CD4+ cells and lower diversity than long-lived donors.

Regarding this clonotype: No antigen is known for it.

The CDR3 has 13 amino acids. V was trimmed by 0 bases and J by 4 bases, leaving 7 bases between them. Germline values: CDR1 SGHNT, CDR2 YYREEE (reference sequence). For the second PCR, which ran for about 7 to 11 cycles, a sample-barcoded 5' primer and a J-beta primer mix were used. MiXCR was run by TCRdb on the 5' RACE reads, yielding one entry per CDR3 protein. The sample has around 1,000,000 distinct CDR3 sequences; 25% are singletons. The sample was also linked to a second study, of T cells of mothers and their children. As reported in that work: A few healthy Caucasian mothers and their six children were the donors.

The V call is TRBV5-4, the J call TRBJ1-1; D is possibly TRBD1 (5 bases). The sequenced sample was blood. The sequence came from a girl aged 2 to 9 in good health. The CDR3: CASSLEQVTEAFF. CDR3 coding DNA: TGTGCCAGCAGCTTGGAACAGGTCACTGAAGCTTTCTTT.